A single sample is the source of the 18 T cell receptor beta chains below, sequenced in a study of T cell changes during pregnancy in multiple sclerosis. Some clones are missing from TCRdb's copy, which holds only in-frame ones; the method was immunoSEQ multiplex PCR. Found here are under 55,000 clones, approximately 91% of them singletons; the top ten hold roughly 1.5%. Input material: PBMCs (not recorded whether the cells were cultured). The source is a female donor with multiple sclerosis, enrolled in a pregnancy study.

This chain uses TRBV28 with TRBJ1-1; 7 bases match TRBD1. J was trimmed by 10 bases and V by 6 bases; bases with no gene match: 11. This CDR3 is built from 13 residues. Germline V gene data show CDR1 as MDHEN and CDR2 as SYDVKM. CDR3 region: CASSQDHRGRAFF. The CDR3 bases are TGTGCCAGCAGCCAAGACCACAGGGGTAGAGCTTTCTTT.

The chain links TRBV5-6 to TRBJ2-7, with a weak D call TRBD2 (6 bases). V was cut by 2 bases and J by 3 bases, with 12 bases left in between. The CDR3 spans 14 residues. CDR1 and CDR2 from the germline V gene are SGHDT and YYEEEE. The CDR3 is CASSFEGGVYEQYF. CDR3 nucleotides: TGTGCCAGCAGCTTTGAGGGAGGTGTCTACGAGCAGTACTTC.

With regard to this clone: This CDR3 is also generated by other DNA sequences in the sample. V gene TRBV5-1 combines with J gene TRBJ1-1, with 7 bases lining up with TRBD1. The germline gives CDR1 SGHRS, CDR2 YFSETQ. V was clipped by 7 bases and J by 1 base; unmatched bases: 7. The CDR3 consists of 14 residues. CDR3 sequence: CASQGGTGNTEAFF. CDR3 DNA: TGCGCCAGCCAGGGGGGCACAGGGAACACTGAAGCTTTCTTT.

This chain joins TRBV7-2 and TRBJ2-7; 8 positions agree with TRBD2. Germline V gene data show CDR1 as SGHTA and CDR2 as FQGNSA. The CDR3 has 17 residues. V shed 0 bases, J shed 3 bases, and the junction held 10 bases outside the gene matches. The CDR3 region is CASSLALRLAQGYEQYF. The CDR3, as DNA: TGTGCCAGCAGCTTAGCCTTACGACTAGCGCAAGGCTACGAGCAGTACTTC.

This sequence joins TRBV6-5 and TRBJ1-2, with TRBD1 as a possible D gene (5 bases). Germline V lookup: CDR1 MNHEY, CDR2 SVGAGI. V was shortened by 8 bases and J by 5 bases, with 15 bases between the two germline ends. The CDR3 has 13 residues. In DNA, the CDR3 is TGTGCCAGCCGCCGGGACGGGGGTTATGGCTACACCTTC. Translated: CASRRDGGYGYTF.

This clone was detected a few times. The chain joins TRBV30 to TRBJ1-5; tentative D call: TRBD1 (6 bases). Trimming cost V 0 bases and J 5 bases, with 8 bases left between them. Germline CDR1 is GTSNPN and CDR2 is SVGIG (reference sequence). CDR3 length: 13 residues. The CDR3 region is CAWSVAGDQPQHF. CDR3 nucleotide sequence: TGTGCCTGGAGTGTGGCAGGGGATCAGCCCCAGCATTTT.

J is TRBJ2-7 and V is TRBV5-6; TRBD1 might be the D (5 bases). CDR3 size: 14 residues. Looked up from germline, CDR1 is SGHDT and CDR2 is YYEEEE. Trimming took off 0 bases at V and 1 base at J, with 8 bases between the two ends. The CDR3 protein is CASSLDSGSYEQYF. Written as DNA, the CDR3 is TGTGCCAGCAGCTTGGATTCAGGGTCCTACGAGCAGTACTTC.

V and J are TRBV5-4 and TRBJ2-5; 10 positions agree with TRBD1. Germline V gene data show CDR1 as SGHNT and CDR2 as YYREEE (reference sequence). The V gene end was trimmed by 0 bases and the J gene end by 7 bases; junction bases not matched to a gene: 3. This CDR3 is 14 amino acids long. The CDR3 nucleotides are TGTGCCAGCAGCTTGGGACAGGGGGCGGGGACCCAGTACTTC. This gives the protein CASSLGQGAGTQYF.

V and J are TRBV2 and TRBJ2-7; a weak D match, TRBD1 (6 bases). V gave up 4 bases and J gave up 2 bases, with 9 bases separating them. The CDR3 sequence is 13 residues long. CDR1 is SNHLY, CDR2 FYNNEI, per germline. The CDR3 sequence: CASSAGDTYEQYF. The CDR3 DNA sequence: TGTGCCAGCAGTGCCGGGGACACCTACGAGCAGTACTTC.

The chain combines TRBV19 with TRBJ2-1; the match to TRBD2 covers 8 bases. This CDR3 has 14 amino acids. Germline CDR1 is LNHDA and CDR2 is SQIVND (reference sequence). With 3 bases clipped from V and 4 bases from J, the junction kept 2 bases outside the gene matches. In DNA, the CDR3 is TGTGCCAGTAGTATGGCGGGAGGATACAATGAGCAGTTCTTC. It specifies CASSMAGGYNEQFF.

The table lists this clone with a count of one. V gene TRBV19 combines with J gene TRBJ1-4; D not certain. CDR3 length: 12 amino acids. V was pared by 2 bases and J by 7 bases, with 5 bases between. Germline V gene lookup returns CDR1 LNHDA and CDR2 SQIVND (reference sequence). The CDR3 reads CASSILTEKLFF. The CDR3 DNA is TGTGCCAGTAGTATATTGACTGAAAAACTGTTTTTT. The full variable domain, completed using reference TRBV19 and TRBJ1-4, is DGGITQSPKYLFRKEGQNVTLSCEQNLNHDAMYWYRQDPGQGLRLIYYSQIVNDFQKGDIAEGYSVSREKKESFPLTVTSAQKNPTAFYLCASSILTEKLFFGSGTQLSVL.

The genes are TRBV11-2 and TRBJ2-3, with D maybe TRBD1 (6 bases). The CDR3 extends over 15 amino acids. V lost 1 base and J 5 bases, leaving 13 bases between the germline ends. Germline-derived CDR1 and CDR2 are SGHAT and FQNNGV. CDR3 DNA sequence: TGTGCCAGCAGCTTAGTCATCAGGGGAATAGATACGCAGTATTTT. It encodes CASSLVIRGIDTQYF.

This chain connects TRBV10-2 to TRBJ2-7; 7 bases are shared with TRBD2. The V and J ends lost 5 bases and 0 bases, in that order; junction bases with no gene match: 4. The CDR3 length is 14 residues. Per the germline V gene, CDR1 is WSHSY and CDR2 is SAAADI. In nucleotides, the CDR3 is TGCGCCAGCAGTCATAGCGGGCCCTCCTACGAGCAGTACTTC. It encodes CASSHSGPSYEQYF.

The V gene is TRBV5-1, the J gene TRBJ2-7, with 10 positions matching TRBD1. CDR1 is SGHRS, CDR2 YFSETQ, per germline. V was pared by 3 bases and J by 1 base, with 7 bases of the junction left unmatched. CDR3 size: 16 residues. CDR3 sequence (DNA): TGCGCCAGCAGCTACGGGACAGGGGTTGAGTCCTACGAGCAGTACTTC. Protein sequence: CASSYGTGVESYEQYF.

The V gene is TRBV5-4, the J gene TRBJ2-7, with D perhaps TRBD2 (6 bases). V was clipped by 4 bases and J by 3 bases, with 17 bases between them. The germline CDR1 and CDR2 sequences are SGHNT and YYREEE (reference sequence). This CDR3 spans 15 amino acids. The CDR3 sequence is CASSPAGIRVYEQYF. The CDR3 bases are TGTGCCAGCAGCCCGGCGGGAATCAGGGTCTACGAGCAGTACTTC. Filled out from reference TRBV5-4 and TRBJ2-7, the complete variable domain reads ETGVTQSPTHLIKTRGQQVTLRCSSQSGHNTVSWYQQALGQGPQFIFQYYREEENGRGNFPPRFSGLQFPNYSSELNVNALELDDSALYLCASSPAGIRVYEQYFGPGTRLTVT.

The chain joins TRBV6-5 to TRBJ2-1, with 7 bases aligning to TRBD1. From germline, CDR1 is MNHEY and CDR2 SVGAGI. Germline trimming cut 6 bases from V and 5 bases from J; bases unmatched to any gene: 7. The CDR3 covers 14 residues. Written as DNA, the CDR3 is TGTGCCAGCAGGCAAGGGGGCAGACACAATGAGCAGTTCTTC. Translated: CASRQGGRHNEQFF.

The chain links TRBV27 to TRBJ2-1; 11 nucleotides match TRBD2. This CDR3 has 15 residues. V lost 5 bases, J lost 10 bases, and 10 bases stayed unmatched. Germline V gene data show CDR1 as MNHEY and CDR2 as SMNVEV (reference sequence). CDR3 region: CASSLNASGRREQFF. The CDR3 DNA is TGTGCCAGCAGTCTAAACGCTAGCGGGAGGAGAGAGCAGTTCTTC.

This chain uses TRBV5-4 with TRBJ2-7; 7 bases match TRBD2. Germline CDR1 and CDR2: SGHNT and YYREEE (reference sequence). V was pared by 1 base and J by 0 bases, with 13 bases of the junction left unmatched. This CDR3 spans 18 amino acids. The CDR3 spells CASSLSPSGPGTSYEQYF. In DNA, the CDR3 is TGTGCCAGCAGCTTGAGTCCTAGCGGACCTGGAACCTCCTACGAGCAGTACTTC.